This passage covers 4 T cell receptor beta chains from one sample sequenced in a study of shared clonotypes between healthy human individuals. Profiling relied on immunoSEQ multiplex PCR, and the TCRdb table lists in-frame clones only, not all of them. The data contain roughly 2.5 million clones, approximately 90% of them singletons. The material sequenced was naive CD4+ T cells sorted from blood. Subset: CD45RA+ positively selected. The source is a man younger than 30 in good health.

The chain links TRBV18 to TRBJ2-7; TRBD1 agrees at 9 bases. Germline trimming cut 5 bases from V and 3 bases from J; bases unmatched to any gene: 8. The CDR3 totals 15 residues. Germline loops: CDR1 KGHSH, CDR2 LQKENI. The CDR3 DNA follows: TGTGCCAGCTCAAAAGGGACAGGGAGGGACTACGAGCAGTACTTC. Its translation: CASSKGTGRDYEQYF.

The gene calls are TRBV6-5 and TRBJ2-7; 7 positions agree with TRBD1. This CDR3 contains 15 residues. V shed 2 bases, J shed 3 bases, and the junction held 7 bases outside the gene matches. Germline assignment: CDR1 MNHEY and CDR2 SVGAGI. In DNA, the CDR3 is TGTGCCAGCAGTTACAATAGCGCAGGGGGCTACGAGCAGTACTTC. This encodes CASSYNSAGGYEQYF.

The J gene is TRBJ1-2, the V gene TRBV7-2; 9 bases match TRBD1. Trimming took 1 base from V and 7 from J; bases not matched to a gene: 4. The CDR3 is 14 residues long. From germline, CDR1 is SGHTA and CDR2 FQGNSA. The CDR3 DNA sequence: TGTGCCAGCAGCTTAGGGACAGGGGTTGTTGGCTACACCTTC. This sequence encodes CASSLGTGVVGYTF.

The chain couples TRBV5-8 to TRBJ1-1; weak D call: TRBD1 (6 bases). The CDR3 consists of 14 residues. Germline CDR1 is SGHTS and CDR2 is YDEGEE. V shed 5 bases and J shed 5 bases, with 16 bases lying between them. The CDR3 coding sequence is TGTGCCAGCAGTCCCGATACAGGGAGGACTGAAGCTTTCTTT. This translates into CASSPDTGRTEAFF.